The source of this TCR beta chain is a study of T cell repertoires in cytomegalovirus infection. In the study overall: Peptides in the study included HLA-C-restricted and HLA-B-restricted CMV epitopes. Whole-study results and caveats: HLA-C-restricted CMV clonotypes gave the most frequent clonotype in two of eight donors.

TCRdb reprocessed the reads with MiXCR, giving one entry per CDR3 protein. The table has approximately 110,000 distinct CDR3 sequences, roughly 40% seen once. The germline gives CDR1 SEHNR, CDR2 FQNEAQ (reference sequence). Trimming left V 3 bases short and J 3 bases short, with 6 bases between. The CDR3 is made up of 12 amino acids. For this clonotype: Its antigen is still unknown.

The J gene is TRBJ2-7, the V gene TRBV7-9; no reliable D call. This specimen was CD8+ T cells from cultured PBMCs, taken from culture after CMV antigen stimulation. The source is a human donor in good health (CMV status not recorded). Some clones in this sample may be carry-over from other donors' samples. CDR3 protein: CASSFSYYEQYF. The CDR3 region has the DNA TGTGCCAGCAGCTTCTCCTACTACGAGCAGTACTTC.